The present T cell receptor (beta chain) was sequenced within a study of identical twins. With 5 bases clipped from V and 2 bases from J, the junction kept 2 bases outside the gene matches. The CDR3 covers 14 residues. Germline loops: CDR1 LGHNA, CDR2 YSLEER. TCRdb redid the calling of the 5' RACE reads with MiXCR, one entry per CDR3 protein. The sample has 200,000 to 300,000 distinct CDR3 sequences; over 9.5% are singletons. In its sample, this clonotype was seen a few times. This clonotype was obtained from a man aged 50 to 60 in good health. Sequencing used memory T cells sorted from blood. The genes are TRBV4-3 and TRBJ2-2; 7 nucleotides align to TRBD2. CDR3 sequence (DNA): TGCGCCAGCAGCGCGGGGGTCAACACCGGGGAGCTGTTTTTT. As protein: CASSAGVNTGELFF.